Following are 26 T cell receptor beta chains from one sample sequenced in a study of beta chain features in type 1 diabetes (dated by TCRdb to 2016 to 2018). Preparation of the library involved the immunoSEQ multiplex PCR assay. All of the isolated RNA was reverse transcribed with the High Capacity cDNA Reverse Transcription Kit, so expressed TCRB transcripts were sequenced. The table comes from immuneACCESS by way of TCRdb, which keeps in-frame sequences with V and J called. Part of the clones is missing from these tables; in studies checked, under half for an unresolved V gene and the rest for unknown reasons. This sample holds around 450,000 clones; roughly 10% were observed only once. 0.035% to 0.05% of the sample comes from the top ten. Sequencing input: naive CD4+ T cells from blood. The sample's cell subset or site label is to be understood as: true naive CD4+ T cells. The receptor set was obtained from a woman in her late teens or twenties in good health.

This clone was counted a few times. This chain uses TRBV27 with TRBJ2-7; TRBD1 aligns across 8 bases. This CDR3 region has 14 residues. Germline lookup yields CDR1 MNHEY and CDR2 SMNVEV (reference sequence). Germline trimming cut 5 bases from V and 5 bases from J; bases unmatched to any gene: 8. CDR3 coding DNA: TGTGCCAGCAGTCCCCTAAGGACAGGGCACGAGCAGTACGTC. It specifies CASSPLRTGHEQYV.

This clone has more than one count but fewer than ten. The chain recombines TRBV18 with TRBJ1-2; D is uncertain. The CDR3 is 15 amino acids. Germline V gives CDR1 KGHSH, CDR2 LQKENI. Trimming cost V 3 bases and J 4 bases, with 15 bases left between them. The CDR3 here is CASSPAPEGTYGYTF. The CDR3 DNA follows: TGTGCCAGCTCACCGGCTCCGGAGGGAACCTATGGCTACACCTTC. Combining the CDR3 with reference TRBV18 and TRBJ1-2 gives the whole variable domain NAGVMQNPRHLVRRRGQEARLRCSPMKGHSHVYWYRQLPEEGLKFMVYLQKENIIDESGMPKERFSAEFPKEGPSILRIQQVVRGDSAAYFCASSPAPEGTYGYTFGSGTRLTVV.

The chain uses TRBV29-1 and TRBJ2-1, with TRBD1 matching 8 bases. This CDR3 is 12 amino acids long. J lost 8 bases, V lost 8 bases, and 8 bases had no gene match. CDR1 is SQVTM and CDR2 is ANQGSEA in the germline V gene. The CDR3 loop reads CSLTSGGYEQFF. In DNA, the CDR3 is TGCAGCTTAACCTCAGGGGGCTATGAGCAGTTCTTC.

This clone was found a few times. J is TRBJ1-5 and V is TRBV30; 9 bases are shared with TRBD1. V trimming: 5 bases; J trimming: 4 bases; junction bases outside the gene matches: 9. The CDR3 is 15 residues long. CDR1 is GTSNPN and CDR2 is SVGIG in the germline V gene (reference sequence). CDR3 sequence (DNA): TGTGCCTGGGGACAGGGGAAAGTTGGGAATCAGCCCCAGCATTTT. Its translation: CAWGQGKVGNQPQHF.

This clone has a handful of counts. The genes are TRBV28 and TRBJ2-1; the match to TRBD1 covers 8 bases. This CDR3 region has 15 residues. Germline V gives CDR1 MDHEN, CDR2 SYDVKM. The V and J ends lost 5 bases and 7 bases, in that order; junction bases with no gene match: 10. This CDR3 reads CASSPAGTGWNEQFF. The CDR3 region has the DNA TGTGCCAGCAGTCCGGCCGGGACAGGTTGGAATGAGCAGTTCTTC.

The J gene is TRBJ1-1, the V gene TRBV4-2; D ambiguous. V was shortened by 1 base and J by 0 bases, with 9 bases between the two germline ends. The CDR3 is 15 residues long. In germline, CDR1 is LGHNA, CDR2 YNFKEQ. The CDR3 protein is CASSQAARMNTEAFF. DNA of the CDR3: TGTGCCAGCAGCCAAGCGGCCAGGATGAACACTGAAGCTTTCTTT.

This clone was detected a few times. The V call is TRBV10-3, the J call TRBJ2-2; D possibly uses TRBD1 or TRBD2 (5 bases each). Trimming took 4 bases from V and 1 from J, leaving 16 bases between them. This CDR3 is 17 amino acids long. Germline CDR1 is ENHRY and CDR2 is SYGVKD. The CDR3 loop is CAISAQLGALNTGELFF. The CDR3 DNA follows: TGTGCCATCAGTGCTCAACTAGGGGCCTTGAACACCGGGGAGCTGTTTTTT.

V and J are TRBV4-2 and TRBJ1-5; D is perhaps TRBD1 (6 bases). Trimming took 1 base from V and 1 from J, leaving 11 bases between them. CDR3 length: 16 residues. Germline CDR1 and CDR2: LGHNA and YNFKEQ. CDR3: CASSQVARGSNQPQHF. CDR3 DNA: TGTGCCAGCAGCCAAGTGGCCAGGGGCAGCAATCAGCCCCAGCATTTT.

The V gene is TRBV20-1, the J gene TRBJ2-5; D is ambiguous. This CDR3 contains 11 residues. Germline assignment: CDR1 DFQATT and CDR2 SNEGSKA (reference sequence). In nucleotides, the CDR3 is TGCAGCTACCGAAGGCAAGAGACCCAGTACTTC. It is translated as CSYRRQETQYF.

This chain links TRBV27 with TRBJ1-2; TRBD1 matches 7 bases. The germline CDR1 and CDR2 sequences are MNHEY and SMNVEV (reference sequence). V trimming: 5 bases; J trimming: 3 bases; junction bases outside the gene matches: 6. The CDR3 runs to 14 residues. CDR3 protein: CASSPYQGDYGYTF. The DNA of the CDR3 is TGTGCCAGCAGTCCCTATCAGGGGGACTATGGCTACACCTTC.

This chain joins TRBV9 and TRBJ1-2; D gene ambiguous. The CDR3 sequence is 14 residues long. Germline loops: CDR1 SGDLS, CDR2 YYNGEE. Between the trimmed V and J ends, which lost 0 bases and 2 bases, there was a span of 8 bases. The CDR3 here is CASSVGKGNYGYTF. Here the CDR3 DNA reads TGTGCCAGCAGCGTAGGGAAAGGGAACTATGGCTACACCTTC.

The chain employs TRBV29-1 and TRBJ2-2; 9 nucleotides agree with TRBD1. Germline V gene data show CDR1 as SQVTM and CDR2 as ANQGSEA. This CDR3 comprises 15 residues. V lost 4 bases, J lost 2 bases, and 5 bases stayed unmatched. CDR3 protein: CSVGGQGTNTGELFF. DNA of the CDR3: TGCAGCGTTGGGGGACAGGGAACCAACACCGGGGAGCTGTTTTTT.

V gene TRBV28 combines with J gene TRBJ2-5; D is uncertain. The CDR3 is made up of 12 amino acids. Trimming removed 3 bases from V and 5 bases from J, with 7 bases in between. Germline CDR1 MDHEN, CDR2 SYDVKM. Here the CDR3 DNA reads TGTGCCAGCAGTTTTCCTTTTGAGACCCAGTACTTC. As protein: CASSFPFETQYF.

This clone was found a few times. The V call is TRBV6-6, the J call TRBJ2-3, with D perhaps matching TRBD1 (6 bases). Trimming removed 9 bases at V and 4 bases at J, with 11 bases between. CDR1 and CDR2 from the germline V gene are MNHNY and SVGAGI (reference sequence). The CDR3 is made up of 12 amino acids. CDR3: CASSGVADTQYF. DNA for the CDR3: TGTGCCAGTTCAGGGGTGGCAGATACGCAGTATTTT.

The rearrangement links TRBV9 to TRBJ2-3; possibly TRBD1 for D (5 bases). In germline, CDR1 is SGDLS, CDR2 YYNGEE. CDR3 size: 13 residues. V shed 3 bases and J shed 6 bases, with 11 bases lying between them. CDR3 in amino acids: CASSAGSPDTQYF. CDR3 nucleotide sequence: TGTGCCAGCAGCGCAGGGTCCCCGGATACGCAGTATTTT. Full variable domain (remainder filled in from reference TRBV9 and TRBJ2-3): DSGVTQTPKHLITATGQRVTLRCSPRSGDLSVYWYQQSLDQGLQFLIQYYNGEERAKGNILERFSAQQFPDLHSELNLSSLELGDSALYFCASSAGSPDTQYFGPGTRLTVL.

This CDR3 reads CASSRGRNYEQYF. The CDR3 DNA sequence: TGTGCCAGCAGTAGGGGACGGAACTACGAGCAGTACTTC. The chain has TRBV27 and TRBJ2-7, with D perhaps matching TRBD1 or TRBD2 (5 bases each). V lost 5 bases to trimming and J lost 3 bases, with 11 bases between them. This CDR3 has 13 residues. Germline CDR1 reads MNHEY; CDR2 reads SMNVEV (reference sequence).

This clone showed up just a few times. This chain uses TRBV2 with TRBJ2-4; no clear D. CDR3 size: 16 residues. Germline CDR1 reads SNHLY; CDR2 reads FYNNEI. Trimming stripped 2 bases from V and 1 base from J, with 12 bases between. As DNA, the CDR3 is TGTGCCAGCAGTGAATTCGGGTGGTTGGCCAAAAACATTCAGTACTTC. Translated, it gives CASSEFGWLAKNIQYF.

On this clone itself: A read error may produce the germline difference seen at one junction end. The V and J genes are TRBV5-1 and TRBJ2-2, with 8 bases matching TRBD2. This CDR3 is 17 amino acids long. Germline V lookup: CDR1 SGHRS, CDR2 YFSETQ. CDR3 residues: CASTLRKVSGNPGELFF. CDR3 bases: TGCGCCAGCACCCTAAGGAAGGTTAGCGGGAACCCCGGGGAGCTGTTTTTT. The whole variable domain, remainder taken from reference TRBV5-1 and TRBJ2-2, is KAGVTQTPRYLIKTRGQQVTLSCSPISGHRSVSWYQQTPGQGLQFLFEYFSETQRNKGNFPGRFSGRQFSNSRSEMNVSTLELGDSALYLCASTLRKVSGNPGELFFGEGSRLTVL.

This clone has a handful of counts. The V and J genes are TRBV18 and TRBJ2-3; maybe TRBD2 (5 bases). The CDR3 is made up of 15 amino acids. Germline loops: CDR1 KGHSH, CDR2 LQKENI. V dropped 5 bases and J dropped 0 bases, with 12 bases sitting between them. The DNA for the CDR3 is TGTGCCAGCTCATCCCGGACTGATAGCACAGATACGCAGTATTTT. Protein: CASSSRTDSTDTQYF. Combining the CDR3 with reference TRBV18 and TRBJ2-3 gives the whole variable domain NAGVMQNPRHLVRRRGQEARLRCSPMKGHSHVYWYRQLPEEGLKFMVYLQKENIIDESGMPKERFSAEFPKEGPSILRIQQVVRGDSAAYFCASSSRTDSTDTQYFGPGTRLTVL.

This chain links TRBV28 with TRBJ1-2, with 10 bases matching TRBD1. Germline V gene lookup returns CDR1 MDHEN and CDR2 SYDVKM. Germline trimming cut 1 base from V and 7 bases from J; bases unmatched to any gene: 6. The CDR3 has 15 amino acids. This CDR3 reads CASSLLTGGVGGYTF. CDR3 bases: TGTGCCAGCAGTTTATTGACAGGGGGCGTTGGTGGCTACACCTTC.

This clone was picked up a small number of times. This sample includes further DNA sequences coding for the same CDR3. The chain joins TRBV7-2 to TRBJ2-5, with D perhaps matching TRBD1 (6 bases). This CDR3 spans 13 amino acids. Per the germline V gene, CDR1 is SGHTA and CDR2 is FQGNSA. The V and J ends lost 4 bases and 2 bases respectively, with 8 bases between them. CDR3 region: CASSSDRQETQYF. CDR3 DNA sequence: TGTGCCAGCAGCTCCGACAGGCAAGAGACCCAGTACTTC.

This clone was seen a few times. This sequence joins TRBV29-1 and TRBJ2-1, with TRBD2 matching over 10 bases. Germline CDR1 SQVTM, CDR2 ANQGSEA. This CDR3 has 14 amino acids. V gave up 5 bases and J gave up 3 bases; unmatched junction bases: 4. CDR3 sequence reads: CSVYGLADYNEQFF. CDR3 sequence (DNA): TGCAGCGTTTATGGACTAGCGGACTACAATGAGCAGTTCTTC.

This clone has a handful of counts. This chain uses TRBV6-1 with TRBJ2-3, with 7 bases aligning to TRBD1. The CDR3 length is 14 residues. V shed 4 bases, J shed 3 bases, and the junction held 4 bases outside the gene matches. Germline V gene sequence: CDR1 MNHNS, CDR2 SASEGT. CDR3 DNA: TGTGCCAGCAGTGTAGGGGGCAGGACAGATACGCAGTATTTT. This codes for CASSVGGRTDTQYF.

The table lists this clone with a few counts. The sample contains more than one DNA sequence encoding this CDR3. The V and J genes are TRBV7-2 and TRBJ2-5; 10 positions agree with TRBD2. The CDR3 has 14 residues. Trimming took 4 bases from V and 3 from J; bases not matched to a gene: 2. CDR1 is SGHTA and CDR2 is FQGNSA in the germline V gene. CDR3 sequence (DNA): TGTGCCAGCAGCTCCGGACTAGCGGAAGAGACCCAGTACTTC. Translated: CASSSGLAEETQYF.

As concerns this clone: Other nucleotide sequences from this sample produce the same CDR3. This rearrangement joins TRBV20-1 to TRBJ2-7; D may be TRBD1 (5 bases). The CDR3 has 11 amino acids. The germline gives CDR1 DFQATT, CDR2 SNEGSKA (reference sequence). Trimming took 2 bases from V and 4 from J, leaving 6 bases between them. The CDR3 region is CSARRGYEQYV. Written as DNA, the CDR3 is TGCAGTGCTAGAAGGGGTTACGAGCAGTACGTC.

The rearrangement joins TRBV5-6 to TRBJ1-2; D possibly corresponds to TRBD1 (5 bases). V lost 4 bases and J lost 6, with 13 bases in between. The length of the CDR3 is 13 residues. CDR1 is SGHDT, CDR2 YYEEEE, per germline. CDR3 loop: CASSIRALHGYTF. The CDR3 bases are TGTGCCAGCAGCATCAGGGCGTTACATGGCTACACCTTC.